These 23 T cell receptor beta chains were all obtained from the same sample, sequenced in a study of read filtering for tumor transcriptome and immune sequencing. Molecular barcoded adaptors covering alpha/delta and beta/gamma chains were used on 400 ng RNA. Each CDR3 protein is one row after TCRdb ran MiXCR on the reads. The data show tens of thousands of distinct CDR3 sequences, roughly 21% seen once. Material for sequencing was a population of CD138-negative cells sorted from bone marrow. These receptors came from a donor over 35 with multiple myeloma.

This clonotype was counted a few times. The conserved closing phenylalanine or tryptophan is absent in this CDR3, likely reflecting a read error. The chain couples TRBV3-1 to TRBJ2-6, with D unresolved. The CDR3 totals 14 residues. Germline loops: CDR1 LGHDT, CDR2 YNNKEL (reference sequence). V dropped 7 bases and J dropped 0 bases, with 7 bases sitting between them. DNA of the CDR3: TGTGCCAGCAACGCTAACTCTGGGGCCAACGTCCTGACTCTC. Encoded protein: CASNANSGANVLTL.

This clonotype was found many times. J is TRBJ1-1 and V is TRBV29-1; D not resolved. CDR3 length: 13 amino acids. Germline lookup yields CDR1 SQVTM and CDR2 ANQGSEA. The V end was cut by 7 bases, the J end by 1 base, with 13 bases between. CDR3: CSAVQDSNTEAFF. CDR3 bases: TGCAGCGCCGTGCAGGACTCGAACACTGAAGCTTTCTTT.

The sample holds a few counts of this clonotype. One base away lies a much larger clone, so this may be a sequencing read error. Lacking the conserved final phenylalanine or tryptophan, this CDR3 likely reflects a read error. The chain employs TRBV29-1 and TRBJ1-1; D is unresolved. The ends were cut back, 0 bases at V and 0 bases at J, with 8 bases in the middle. Germline CDR1 is SQVTM and CDR2 is ANQGSEA. The CDR3 runs to 14 residues. CDR3 in DNA: TGCAGCGTTGAAGATTCCCCAATGAACACTGAAGCTTTCTCT. Protein product: CSVEDSPMNTEAFS.

This clonotype has a count of ten or more. One end of the junction varies from germline; a read error may be responsible. The rearrangement joins TRBV5-1 to TRBJ1-1; no definite D call. From germline, CDR1 is SGHRS and CDR2 YFSETQ. CDR3 size: 14 residues. CDR3 nucleotides: TGTGCCAGCAGCTTGGCTGGCATGAACACTGAAGCTTTCTTT. This translates into CASSLAGMNTEAFF.

With respect to this clonotype: An end of the junction does not agree with germline; a read error may underlie this. The rearrangement joins TRBV7-9 to TRBJ2-1, with a tentative D call TRBD2 (7 bases). Germline CDR1 is SEHNR and CDR2 is FQNEAQ (reference sequence). The CDR3 consists of 14 residues. CDR3 region: CASSLRGAYNDQFF. The CDR3 coding sequence is TGTGCCAGCAGCCTCCGGGGGGCCTACAATGATCAGTTCTTC.

J is TRBJ1-1 and V is TRBV20-1, with D unresolved. Per the germline V gene, CDR1 is DFQATT and CDR2 is SNEGSKA (reference sequence). Deletions cut 8 bases from V and 7 bases from J, with 17 bases between. This CDR3 has 12 residues. The CDR3 DNA is TGCAGTACACGGAGGGAAGAGGGTGAAGCTTTCTTT. Its protein is CSTRREEGEAFF.

As for this clonotype: Sequence at one end of the junction differs from germline and may be a read error. This chain's CDR3 is CVSSRMVSGVDTQYF. CDR3 nucleotide sequence: TGTGTCAGCAGCCGTATGGTGTCAGGGGTAGATACGCAGTATTTT. The chain uses TRBV5-6 and TRBJ2-3; D possibly corresponds to TRBD1 (6 bases). This CDR3 is 15 amino acids long. Germline V gene sequence: CDR1 SGHDT, CDR2 YYEEEE. The full variable domain, in which reference TRBV5-6 and TRBJ2-3 provide the parts outside the CDR3, is DAGVTQSPTHLIKTRGQQVTLRCSPKSGHDTVSWYQQALGQGPQFIFQYYEEEERQRGNFPDRFSGHQFPNYSSELNVNALLLGDSALYLCVSSRMVSGVDTQYFGPGTRLTVL.

Regarding this clonotype: This could be a read error, since a much larger clone is one nucleotide away. For the CDR3, the DNA is TGCGCCAGCAGCTTGTTCGCAGGGAGCACCGGGGAGCTGTTTTTT. Translation gives CASSLFAGSTGELFF. The chain employs TRBV5-1 and TRBJ2-2; D possibly uses TRBD1 or TRBD2 (5 bases each). CDR3 size: 15 residues. V lost 1 base, J lost 4 bases, and 11 bases lay in between. Per the germline V gene, CDR1 is SGHRS and CDR2 is YFSETQ.

This clonotype was seen many times. The chain has TRBV5-4 and TRBJ2-5; maybe TRBD2 (6 bases). The CDR3 consists of 14 residues. Germline CDR1 SGHNT, CDR2 YYREEE (reference sequence). The V end lost 7 bases, the J end lost 4 bases, and 17 bases lay between the germline ends. The CDR3 region is CASLIGGSAETQYF. In nucleotides, the CDR3 is TGTGCCAGCTTGATAGGAGGGAGCGCAGAGACCCAGTACTTC.

This clonotype was seen ten or more times. The genes are TRBV29-1 and TRBJ2-5; the D gene could be TRBD1 or TRBD2 (5 bases each). The germline CDR1 and CDR2 sequences are SQVTM and ANQGSEA. V dropped 0 bases and J dropped 5 bases, with 13 bases sitting between them. This CDR3 is built from 14 residues. The CDR3 reads CSVEDARGRETQYF. CDR3 sequence (DNA): TGCAGCGTTGAAGATGCGAGGGGAAGGGAGACCCAGTACTTC.

In this sample, this clonotype turned up a few times. A read error may explain this, as a much larger clone is one base away. The genes are TRBV5-1 and TRBJ1-1, with D perhaps matching TRBD1 (6 bases). Germline V gene sequence: CDR1 SGHRS, CDR2 YFSETQ. The CDR3 extends over 15 amino acids. CDR3 loop: CASSLQGVSNTGAFF. CDR3 in DNA: TGCGCCAGCAGCTTACAGGGCGTTAGTAACACTGGAGCTTTCTTT.

In its sample, this clonotype was seen many times. The chain has TRBV7-6 and TRBJ2-5; D is ambiguous. The CDR3 sequence is 14 residues long. The V end lost 1 base, the J end lost 5 bases, and 11 bases lay between the germline ends. Per germline, CDR1 SGHVS and CDR2 FNYEAQ. The CDR3 DNA reads as TGTGCCAGCAGCTTAGACATCCTTGGTGAGACCCAGTACTTC. Residues: CASSLDILGETQYF.

J is TRBJ2-1 and V is TRBV10-3, with D possibly TRBD2 on 6 matching bases. This CDR3 contains 13 residues. The V end lost 11 bases, the J end lost 2 bases, and 13 bases lay between the germline ends. Germline-derived CDR1 and CDR2 are ENHRY and SYGVKD. CDR3 nucleotides: TGTGCCGCCTCCGGGGGTACCTACAATGAGCAGTTCTTC. Protein: CAASGGTYNEQFF.

This clonotype was recorded at least ten times. The J gene is TRBJ2-7, the V gene TRBV6-5; 10 positions agree with TRBD1. V shed 2 bases and J 6 bases; nucleotides not matched to a gene: 7. In germline, CDR1 is MNHEY, CDR2 SVGAGI. The CDR3 contains 15 residues. CDR3 in DNA: TGTGCCAGCAGTTACGTCTCGACAGGGGGCGGCGAGCAGTACTTC. Residues: CASSYVSTGGGEQYF.

This clonotype was recorded many times. The CDR3 DNA follows: TGTGCCAGCAGCCGGCGAGGAGCGGGAACCTACAATGAGCAGTTCTTC. Protein sequence: CASSRRGAGTYNEQFF. V gene TRBV7-2 combines with J gene TRBJ2-1, with TRBD2 matching over 7 bases. This CDR3 is 16 amino acids long. V was clipped by 5 bases and J by 2 bases; unmatched bases: 9. Germline V CDR1 and CDR2: SGHTA, FQGNSA.

The chain is built from TRBV9 and TRBJ1-1; D is unresolved. CDR1 and CDR2 from the germline V gene are SGDLS and YYNGEE. Trimming took off 4 bases at V and 11 bases at J, with 18 bases between the two ends. The CDR3 loop spans 13 amino acids. CDR3 coding DNA: TGTGCCAGCAGCCCATGGACGGCGGCTGGGGCTTTCTTT. Its translation: CASSPWTAAGAFF.

This clonotype was seen ten or more times. The CDR3 loop reads CASRPGQDYEKLFF. CDR3 nucleotides: TGTGCCAGCAGGCCAGGACAGGACTATGAAAAACTGTTTTTT. The genes are TRBV7-9 and TRBJ1-4; 7 bases align to TRBD1. CDR3 length: 14 residues. Germline V gene sequence: CDR1 SEHNR, CDR2 FQNEAQ (reference sequence). V lost 6 bases and J lost 6; bases outside the gene matches: 7.

This clonotype was observed at least ten times. The chain uses TRBV2 and TRBJ2-6; D may be TRBD2 (6 bases). Germline CDR1 reads SNHLY; CDR2 reads FYNNEI. The CDR3 runs to 15 residues. V gave up 2 bases and J gave up 2 bases, with 7 bases separating them. The CDR3: CASSEWEAGANVLTF. CDR3 nucleotides: TGTGCCAGCAGTGAATGGGAGGCTGGGGCCAACGTCCTGACTTTC.

Regarding this clonotype: A clone one base away is much larger, so this may be a read error. The conserved closing phenylalanine or tryptophan is absent in this CDR3, likely reflecting a read error. CDR3 DNA sequence: TGTGCCAGCAGCTTATTCAATATAGGGACCGCGAACACTGAAGCTTTCCTT. Protein product: CASSLFNIGTANTEAFL. The chain links TRBV7-9 to TRBJ1-1; perhaps TRBD1 as D (5 bases). V shed 2 bases and J shed 1 base, with 17 bases lying between them. Germline CDR1 and CDR2: SEHNR and FQNEAQ (reference sequence). CDR3 length: 17 amino acids.

This clonotype was found many times. The chain combines TRBV7-8 with TRBJ2-1; D unresolved. Germline CDR1 reads SGHVS; CDR2 reads FQNEAQ. V lost 5 bases and J lost 8, with 22 bases in between. CDR3 length: 16 amino acids. The CDR3 sequence: CASSRHQGLRVDEQFF. The CDR3 DNA follows: TGTGCCAGCAGCCGTCATCAAGGATTACGTGTAGATGAGCAGTTCTTC.

This clonotype was recorded at least ten times. The rearrangement joins TRBV29-1 to TRBJ2-2; the D is unclear. The CDR3 has 12 amino acids. CDR1 and CDR2 (germline): SQVTM, ANQGSEA. With 5 bases removed from V and 3 bases from J, the gap between germline ends came to 7 bases. CDR3 in DNA: TGCAGCGTTTTAGTAGACACCGGGGAGCTGTTTTTT. Amino acids: CSVLVDTGELFF.

Comment on this clonotype: A much larger clone lies one base from this, so it may be a read error. V usage is TRBV29-1 and J usage is TRBJ2-3; no firm D call. Germline CDR1 is SQVTM and CDR2 is ANQGSEA. The germline V and J ends were trimmed by 6 bases and 2 bases, with 15 bases remaining between them. This CDR3 comprises 14 residues. DNA for the CDR3: TGCAGCGTGACGAGACCGTTCTCCACAGATACGCAGTATTTT. Amino acid sequence: CSVTRPFSTDTQYF.

At least ten counts were recorded for this clonotype. The chain combines TRBV28 with TRBJ1-1, with 9 bases matching TRBD1. The CDR3 loop spans 13 amino acids. The V segment lost 6 bases and the J segment 8 bases; nucleotides outside the gene matches: 7. CDR1 is MDHEN and CDR2 is SYDVKM in the germline V gene. CDR3 DNA: TGTGCCAGCAGAAAACAGGGGGCTGGCGAAGCTTTCTTT. It is translated as CASRKQGAGEAFF.